This entry lists 24 T cell receptor beta chains sequenced from one sample in a study of T cells after posttransplantation cyclophosphamide. The assay was immunoSEQ multiplex PCR, and TCRdb's table has in-frame clones only and misses some. The table shows 800 to 850 clones, with 45% to 55% occurring only once. Cyclophosphamide on days +3 and +4 followed busulfan-fludarabine conditioning and a marrow graft. Sequenced material: CD8+ T cells sorted from blood, taken after allogeneic stem cell transplant with posttransplant cyclophosphamide. The receptors derive from a female patient aged 60 to 70 who received an allogeneic stem cell transplant from a related donor and was CMV-positive. Some of these T cells may belong to the graft donor.

The chain recombines TRBV27 with TRBJ2-1; 9 bases match TRBD2. Germline V gives CDR1 MNHEY, CDR2 SMNVEV (reference sequence). The V gene end was trimmed by 3 bases and the J gene end by 9 bases; junction bases not matched to a gene: 9. The CDR3 totals 15 residues. The CDR3 protein is CASSFGGGAQGEQFF. CDR3 sequence (DNA): TGTGCCAGCAGTTTTGGCGGGGGGGCCCAGGGTGAGCAGTTCTTC.

The rearrangement uses TRBV7-2 and TRBJ2-1, with TRBD1 identical over 9 bases. Trimming took 1 base from V and 0 from J; bases not matched to a gene: 4. CDR1 is SGHTA, CDR2 FQGNSA, per germline. This CDR3 contains 17 residues. The CDR3 reads CASSLEGTGYSYNEQFF. As DNA, the CDR3 is TGTGCCAGCAGCTTAGAGGGGACAGGGTACTCCTACAATGAGCAGTTCTTC.

The chain combines TRBV4-1 with TRBJ1-1; tentative D call: TRBD1 (6 bases). CDR3 length equals 15 residues. Trimming shortened V by 5 bases and J by 0 bases, and 13 bases separated the two germline ends. Germline CDR1 reads MGHRA; CDR2 reads YSYEKL. The CDR3 DNA sequence: TGCGCCAGCAGCGAAGCGGGACATATGAACACTGAAGCTTTCTTT. Protein sequence: CASSEAGHMNTEAFF.

V usage is TRBV7-2 and J usage is TRBJ2-7; 7 positions agree with TRBD2. This CDR3 has 14 residues. Germline-derived CDR1 and CDR2 are SGHTA and FQGNSA. The trim removed 5 bases at V and 1 base at J, leaving 5 bases unmatched. CDR3 in amino acids: CASSLGGGSYEQYF. In nucleotides, the CDR3 is TGTGCCAGCAGCCTCGGCGGGGGTTCCTACGAGCAGTACTTC.

The rearrangement uses TRBV7-3 and TRBJ1-1; D not resolved. Germline V gene data show CDR1 as SGHTA and CDR2 as FQGTGA. The germline V and J ends were trimmed by 7 bases and 1 base, with 10 bases remaining between them. This CDR3 is built from 13 residues. CDR3 sequence: CASTPSGNTEAFF. The CDR3 DNA is TGTGCCAGCACCCCATCGGGGAACACTGAAGCTTTCTTT.

This clone was found a few times. This sequence joins TRBV7-9 and TRBJ1-2; the match to TRBD1 covers 7 bases. The CDR3 runs to 13 residues. J lost 10 bases, V lost 1 base, and 6 bases had no gene match. Germline CDR1 and CDR2: SEHNR and FQNEAQ (reference sequence). CDR3 amino acids: CASSLEGGQPYTF. The CDR3 bases are TGTGCCAGCAGCTTAGAGGGGGGACAGCCCTACACCTTC.

The J gene is TRBJ2-7, the V gene TRBV27, with 7 bases matching TRBD1. V shed 3 bases and J 2 bases; nucleotides not matched to a gene: 4. The CDR3 runs to 14 residues. CDR1 and CDR2 from the germline V gene are MNHEY and SMNVEV (reference sequence). CDR3 DNA: TGTGCCAGCAGTTTCTGGGACAGCACCTACGAGCAGTACTTC. The encoded protein is CASSFWDSTYEQYF.

The chain has TRBV19 and TRBJ2-2; TRBD2 aligns across 7 bases. The junction had 4 bases not matched to a gene; V was cut back by 6 bases and J by 6 bases. Germline V gene data show CDR1 as LNHDA and CDR2 as SQIVND (reference sequence). CDR3 length: 13 residues. The CDR3 is CASRQGLAGELFF. DNA of the CDR3: TGTGCCAGTAGGCAAGGACTAGCCGGGGAGCTGTTTTTT.

This clone has just a few counts. The rearrangement uses TRBV27 and TRBJ2-7; D is possibly TRBD2 (6 bases). CDR1 MNHEY and CDR2 SMNVEV come from the germline V gene (reference sequence). This CDR3 contains 14 residues. Trimming left V 6 bases short and J 1 base short, with 13 bases between. CDR3 protein: CASSPPRGSYEQYF. The CDR3, as DNA: TGTGCCAGCAGCCCCCCCCGGGGGTCCTACGAGCAGTACTTC.

The V gene is TRBV13, the J gene TRBJ2-1, with unresolved D. The CDR3 spans 13 residues. Germline V CDR1 and CDR2: PRHDT, FYEKMQ (reference sequence). V was shortened by 5 bases and J by 3 bases, with 8 bases between the two germline ends. The CDR3 coding sequence is TGTGCCAGCAGCCCCACGGTCTACAATGAGCAGTTCTTC. This translates into CASSPTVYNEQFF.

The table lists this clone with a count of one. The chain links TRBV7-9 to TRBJ2-2, with D unclear. V was clipped by 5 bases and J by 1 base, with 8 bases between them. CDR1 SEHNR and CDR2 FQNEAQ come from the germline V gene (reference sequence). The CDR3 extends over 14 amino acids. The CDR3 DNA reads as TGTGCCAGCAGCGAAACAGTGAACACCGGGGAGCTGTTTTTT. Translation: CASSETVNTGELFF. The full variable domain, its missing parts supplied by reference TRBV7-9 and TRBJ2-2, is DTGVSQNPRHKITKRGQNVTFRCDPISEHNRLYWYRQTLGQGPEFLTYFQNEAQLEKSRLLSDRFSAERPKGSFSTLEIQRTEQGDSAMYLCASSETVNTGELFFGEGSRLTVL.

The chain joins TRBV6-4 to TRBJ1-6, with a possible D match to TRBD1 (6 bases). Trimming pared 4 bases from V and 2 bases from J, leaving 12 bases between. The length of the CDR3 is 16 residues. The germline V gene has CDR1 MRHNA and CDR2 SNTAGT. The CDR3 is CASSVGGVTYNSPLHF. For the CDR3, the DNA is TGTGCCAGCAGTGTAGGGGGGGTCACCTATAATTCACCCCTCCACTTT.

The V gene is TRBV4-3, the J gene TRBJ1-2; a possible D gene is TRBD1 (6 bases). The CDR3 consists of 15 residues. Germline CDR1 reads LGHNA; CDR2 reads YSLEER. The V and J ends lost 5 bases and 6 bases respectively, with 19 bases between them. CDR3 coding DNA: TGCGCCAGCAGCACAAATGGGGGGGCACTCGATGGCTACACCTTC. This encodes CASSTNGGALDGYTF.

Relative to its sample, this clone is medium-sized. V usage is TRBV7-2 and J usage is TRBJ1-2; 7 bases match TRBD1. The germline V gene encodes CDR1 SGHTA and CDR2 FQGNSA. This CDR3 comprises 13 residues. Trimming took 1 base from V and 10 from J; bases not matched to a gene: 6. This CDR3 reads CASSLEGGQPYTF. DNA for the CDR3: TGTGCCAGCAGCTTAGAGGGGGGACAGCCCTACACCTTC.

In this sample, this clone turned up a few times. This sample includes further DNA sequences coding for the same CDR3. The gene calls are TRBV27 and TRBJ2-1; the D is unclear. Trimming stripped 6 bases from V and 3 bases from J, with 3 bases between. This CDR3 comprises 11 residues. The germline V gene has CDR1 MNHEY and CDR2 SMNVEV (reference sequence). The CDR3 loop reads CASSLYNEQFF. Here the CDR3 DNA reads TGTGCCAGCAGCCTCTACAATGAGCAGTTCTTC.

This clone occurred a few times. This chain joins TRBV28 and TRBJ1-2; maybe TRBD1 (6 bases). Per germline, CDR1 MDHEN and CDR2 SYDVKM. V gave up 6 bases and J gave up 6 bases, with 23 bases separating them. This CDR3 spans 16 amino acids. CDR3 DNA: TGTGCCAGCAGCCGCCCGGGACAAACTAGTCTCAATGGCTACACCTTC. Amino acid sequence: CASSRPGQTSLNGYTF.

The chain couples TRBV4-3 to TRBJ2-1; 9 bases map to TRBD2. Germline CDR1 and CDR2: LGHNA and YSLEER. V dropped 5 bases and J dropped 8; count of bases not matched to a gene: 10. CDR3 length equals 15 residues. This CDR3 is CASSLAGGPIDEQFF. As DNA, the CDR3 is TGCGCCAGCAGCTTGGCGGGAGGGCCTATCGATGAGCAGTTCTTC.

The CDR3 DNA reads TGTGCCAGCAGCTCACGGACAGCCAACTACGAGCAGTACTTC. Its translation: CASSSRTANYEQYF. The gene calls are TRBV7-9 and TRBJ2-7; D is possibly TRBD1 (6 bases). Trimming shortened V by 4 bases and J by 3 bases, and 13 bases separated the two germline ends. Germline V gene lookup returns CDR1 SEHNR and CDR2 FQNEAQ (reference sequence). This CDR3 is built from 14 residues.

The V call is TRBV27, the J call TRBJ2-2; 7 nucleotides line up with TRBD2. This CDR3 comprises 15 residues. Trimming at V came to 5 bases and at J to 0 bases, leaving 3 bases not matched to a gene. The germline CDR1 and CDR2 sequences are MNHEY and SMNVEV (reference sequence). The CDR3 sequence: CASSLGGTNTGELFF. The CDR3 DNA reads as TGTGCCAGCAGTCTCGGGGGGACGAACACCGGGGAGCTGTTTTTT.

For this clone: This likely came from a read error, as a far larger clone is one base away. J is TRBJ1-5 and V is TRBV4-1; maybe TRBD1 (5 bases). The CDR3 has 15 residues. Germline CDR1 reads MGHRA; CDR2 reads YSYEKL. Written as DNA, the CDR3 is TGCGCCAGCTGCCAAGTCTCAGGGCAGAATCAGCCCCAGCATTTT. This sequence encodes CASCQVSGQNQPQHF.

In its sample, this clone was seen once. The chain combines TRBV28 with TRBJ2-7; tentatively, D is TRBD2 (6 bases). CDR3 length: 12 residues. Deletions cut 8 bases from V and 3 bases from J, with 11 bases between. Per germline, CDR1 MDHEN and CDR2 SYDVKM. The CDR3 loop is CASRGSFYEQYF. The CDR3 region has the DNA TGTGCCAGCCGGGGGAGTTTCTACGAGCAGTACTTC.

The rearrangement joins TRBV2 to TRBJ2-7, with D perhaps matching TRBD2 (6 bases). Looked up from germline, CDR1 is SNHLY and CDR2 is FYNNEI. V was cut by 8 bases and J by 6 bases, with 20 bases left in between. The CDR3 has 14 amino acids. The DNA of the CDR3 is TGTGCCAGCGCCGAGGGGAGGTTAGTGCTCGAGCAGTACTTC. Its translation: CASAEGRLVLEQYF.

This clone is a singleton in its sample. A far larger clone is a single base away, which makes a read error likely. Distinct nucleotide sequences in the sample also encode this CDR3. V and J are TRBV6-5 and TRBJ2-7; 7 bases line up with TRBD1. Germline values: CDR1 MNHEY, CDR2 SVGAGI. This CDR3 is 15 amino acids long. CDR3: CASSYSSGQVYDQYF. The DNA for the CDR3 is TGTGCCAGCAGTTACTCTTCCGGACAGGTATACGACCAGTACTTC.

The rearrangement links TRBV6-4 to TRBJ1-2; tentative D call: TRBD1 (6 bases). The germline gives CDR1 MRHNA, CDR2 SNTAGT. The ends were cut back, 5 bases at V and 4 bases at J, with 17 bases in the middle. The CDR3 runs to 15 residues. The CDR3 DNA follows: TGTGCCAGCAGTTTAGGGGGGGCGCCGGGCTATGGCTACACCTTC. This translates into CASSLGGAPGYGYTF.